Each of the 30 T cell receptor beta chains below was sequenced from the same sample in a study of blood T cell repertoires in COVID-19. Measured with immunoSEQ multiplex PCR; TCRdb has only the in-frame clones, and not every one. The sample holds about 90,000 clones, 87% seen once. Sequencing was performed on peripheral blood. The receptor set was obtained from a male donor with acute or convalescent COVID-19.

This chain links TRBV18 with TRBJ2-1, with D perhaps TRBD1 (6 bases). The CDR3 extends over 15 amino acids. V was shortened by 6 bases and J by 3 bases, with 15 bases between the two germline ends. In germline, CDR1 is KGHSH, CDR2 LQKENI. The CDR3 loop reads CASSTQGVGYNEQFF. CDR3 in DNA: TGTGCCAGCTCGACACAGGGTGTGGGCTACAATGAGCAGTTCTTC.

This chain connects TRBV18 to TRBJ1-1; 8 bases are a match to TRBD1. CDR1 is KGHSH and CDR2 is LQKENI in the germline V gene. Losses at the gene ends were 4 bases for V and 8 bases for J; bases not matched to a gene: 6. This CDR3 is built from 13 residues. This CDR3 reads CASSLQGGKEAFF. CDR3 DNA sequence: TGTGCCAGCTCACTACAGGGGGGTAAGGAAGCTTTCTTT. Looking up the rest from reference TRBV18 and TRBJ1-1 gives the full variable domain: NAGVMQNPRHLVRRRGQEARLRCSPMKGHSHVYWYRQLPEEGLKFMVYLQKENIIDESGMPKERFSAEFPKEGPSILRIQQVVRGDSAAYFCASSLQGGKEAFFGQGTRLTVV.

The rearrangement joins TRBV19 to TRBJ2-3, with 9 bases matching TRBD2. The CDR3 runs 16 residues. Germline CDR1 is LNHDA and CDR2 is SQIVND (reference sequence). V lost 4 bases, J lost 6 bases, and 11 bases stayed unmatched. CDR3 sequence reads: CASSTGRRGGLDTQYF. CDR3 DNA sequence: TGTGCCAGTAGTACCGGGAGGCGGGGGGGGCTGGATACGCAGTATTTT.

The rearrangement joins TRBV10-1 to TRBJ2-5; 7 positions match TRBD1. After removal of 0 bases from V and 3 bases from J, the junction contained 7 bases not matched to a gene. Germline V lookup: CDR1 WNHNN, CDR2 SYGVQD (reference sequence). The CDR3 spans 16 residues. CDR3 sequence reads: CASSESEGAGEETQYF. DNA of the CDR3: TGCGCCAGCAGTGAGTCCGAGGGGGCAGGAGAAGAGACCCAGTACTTC.

J is TRBJ1-6 and V is TRBV6-4; possible D gene TRBD1, 5 bases. CDR3 length: 15 residues. V gave up 2 bases and J gave up 9 bases, with 14 bases separating them. Germline V gene lookup returns CDR1 MRHNA and CDR2 SNTAGT. The CDR3 loop is CASSDGRENSSPLHF. The DNA for the CDR3 is TGTGCCAGCAGTGACGGCAGGGAAAATAGTTCACCCCTCCACTTT.

This clone was seen once. This sequence joins TRBV19 and TRBJ1-6; maybe TRBD1 (5 bases). V was shortened by 7 bases and J by 7 bases, with 11 bases between the two germline ends. This CDR3 contains 13 residues. Germline V gene sequence: CDR1 LNHDA, CDR2 SQIVND (reference sequence). CDR3 nucleotides: TGTGCCAGTATGCAGGGAGGAAATTCACCCCTCCACTTT. This encodes CASMQGGNSPLHF.

The gene calls are TRBV2 and TRBJ2-7; D might be TRBD1 (6 bases). Trimming stripped 3 bases from V and 4 bases from J, with 7 bases between. Germline loops: CDR1 SNHLY, CDR2 FYNNEI. The CDR3 length is 12 residues. The CDR3 DNA reads as TGTGCCAGCAGTGACAGGGGTTACGAGCAGTACTTC. It codes for CASSDRGYEQYF.

The CDR3 sequence: CASSPPSGGGDTQYF. CDR3 nucleotides: TGTGCCAGCAGCCCACCTAGCGGGGGGGGAGATACGCAGTATTTT. V gene TRBV9 combines with J gene TRBJ2-3, with 12 bases fitting TRBD2. Germline-derived CDR1 and CDR2 are SGDLS and YYNGEE. This CDR3 is 15 amino acids long. The J segment lost 5 bases and the V segment lost 4 bases, leaving 5 bases of the junction unmatched.

This chain joins TRBV5-1 and TRBJ1-6; D uncertain. Trimming cost V 0 bases and J 0 bases, with 7 bases left between them. From germline, CDR1 is SGHRS and CDR2 YFSETQ. The CDR3 length is 16 residues. CDR3 sequence reads: CASSLDGSSYNSPLHF. CDR3 in DNA: TGCGCCAGCAGCTTGGATGGGAGCTCCTATAATTCACCCCTCCACTTT.

V usage is TRBV6-1 and J usage is TRBJ1-6; TRBD1 might be the D (5 bases). In germline, CDR1 is MNHNS, CDR2 SASEGT. The CDR3 has 16 amino acids. The germline V and J ends were trimmed by 2 bases and 9 bases, with 17 bases remaining between them. DNA of the CDR3: TGTGCCAGCAGTGAAATTTTCCAGGGAGGAGGTTCACCCCTCCACTTT. Translation gives CASSEIFQGGGSPLHF.

V and J are TRBV10-3 and TRBJ1-1; possibly TRBD1 for D (5 bases). This CDR3 has 14 amino acids. The germline V gene encodes CDR1 ENHRY and CDR2 SYGVKD. V lost 10 bases and J 1 base, leaving 16 bases between the germline ends. The CDR3 DNA sequence: TGTGCCACGCTCTACGACAGAAGGAACACTGAAGCTTTCTTT. It translates to CATLYDRRNTEAFF.

The V call is TRBV2, the J call TRBJ1-2; TRBD1 matches 9 bases. Trimming removed 4 bases from V and 3 bases from J; junction bases left unmatched: 6. Per germline, CDR1 SNHLY and CDR2 FYNNEI. The CDR3 sequence is 15 residues long. CDR3 in DNA: TGTGCCAGCAGTGCCCGGACAGGGGAGCACTATGGCTACACCTTC. Translation: CASSARTGEHYGYTF. Full variable domain (rest looked up from reference TRBV2 and TRBJ1-2): EPEVTQTPSHQVTQMGQEVILRCVPISNHLYFYWYRQILGQKVEFLVSFYNNEISEKSEIFDDQFSVERPDGSNFTLKIRSTKLEDSAMYFCASSARTGEHYGYTFGSGTRLTVV.

The chain combines TRBV13 with TRBJ2-3; TRBD2 matches at 10 bases. The CDR3 consists of 16 residues. Trimming at V came to 6 bases and at J to 1 base, leaving 7 bases not matched to a gene. Germline CDR1 PRHDT, CDR2 FYEKMQ (reference sequence). CDR3 DNA: TGTGCCAGCAGGCCCCCTAGCGGGGGTCGCACAGATACGCAGTATTTT. Its translation is CASRPPSGGRTDTQYF.

The rearrangement uses TRBV3-1 (or the pseudogene TRBV3-2) and TRBJ2-7; D might be TRBD1 (6 bases). The CDR3 sequence is 14 residues long. The germline V gene has CDR1 LGHDT and CDR2 YNNKEL (reference sequence). The V and J ends lost 6 bases and 2 bases respectively, with 14 bases between them. The CDR3 loop is CASSQGTSPYEQYF. CDR3 in DNA: TGTGCCAGCAGTCAGGGGACCTCCCCCTACGAGCAGTACTTC.

This chain links TRBV6-5 with TRBJ2-2, with 7 bases fitting TRBD1. Unmatched junction bases numbered 8, after V lost 5 bases and J lost 5 bases. CDR3 length: 15 amino acids. Germline values: CDR1 MNHEY, CDR2 SVGAGI. Written as DNA, the CDR3 is TGTGCCAGCAGTCCCTCCGGGACAGCGACCGGGGAGCTGTTTTTT. This translates into CASSPSGTATGELFF.

V and J are TRBV5-1 and TRBJ2-5; TRBD2 might be the D (5 bases). The CDR3 contains 15 residues. V gave up 0 bases and J gave up 0 bases, with 9 bases separating them. From germline, CDR1 is SGHRS and CDR2 YFSETQ. The CDR3 DNA sequence: TGCGCCAGCAGCTTGGCCAAGCGGTACCAAGAGACCCAGTACTTC. It translates to CASSLAKRYQETQYF. Combining the CDR3 with reference TRBV5-1 and TRBJ2-5 gives the whole variable domain KAGVTQTPRYLIKTRGQQVTLSCSPISGHRSVSWYQQTPGQGLQFLFEYFSETQRNKGNFPGRFSGRQFSNSRSEMNVSTLELGDSALYLCASSLAKRYQETQYFGPGTRLLVL.

In this sample, this clone turned up a few times. The rearrangement links TRBV4-1 to TRBJ1-1; 7 positions agree with TRBD1. This CDR3 region has 19 residues. The J segment lost 1 base and the V segment lost 3 bases, leaving 17 bases of the junction unmatched. Germline CDR1 and CDR2: MGHRA and YSYEKL. In nucleotides, the CDR3 is TGCGCCAGCAGCCACGACCCCCTAGGGGGCAGCTTTCCGAACACTGAAGCTTTCTTT. Its translation: CASSHDPLGGSFPNTEAFF.

The chain carries TRBV19 and TRBJ1-4, with D unclear. Germline assignment: CDR1 LNHDA and CDR2 SQIVND (reference sequence). Trimming pared 3 bases from V and 2 bases from J, leaving 16 bases between. The CDR3 is made up of 17 amino acids. Here the CDR3 reads CASSILQDSSTNEKLFF. CDR3 in DNA: TGTGCCAGTAGTATCTTGCAGGACTCCTCCACTAATGAAAAACTGTTTTTT.

The chain is built from TRBV2 and TRBJ2-2; 9 positions agree with TRBD1. V was clipped by 8 bases and J by 5 bases; unmatched bases: 6. Looked up from germline, CDR1 is SNHLY and CDR2 is FYNNEI. The CDR3 contains 14 residues. This CDR3 is CASGQGLGTGELFF. The CDR3 DNA follows: TGTGCCAGCGGACAGGGGTTAGGAACCGGGGAGCTGTTTTTT.

The V and J genes are TRBV27 and TRBJ2-2, with D perhaps matching TRBD1 (6 bases). Trimming cost V 7 bases and J 1 base, with 16 bases left between them. From germline, CDR1 is MNHEY and CDR2 SMNVEV (reference sequence). There are 16 residues in the CDR3. The CDR3 reads CASTFRGTRNTGELFF. In nucleotides, the CDR3 is TGTGCCAGCACCTTCCGTGGGACAAGGAACACCGGGGAGCTGTTTTTT.

The CDR3 DNA follows: TGTGCCAGCAGCCCGGGACTAGCGGGGGGGCCGCTCTATATGGAGCAGTTCTTC. It yields the protein CASSPGLAGGPLYMEQFF. This chain uses TRBV5-4 with TRBJ2-1; TRBD2 aligns across 16 bases. Trimming cost V 4 bases and J 10 bases; bases outside gene matches: 14. The CDR3 has 18 residues. In germline, CDR1 is SGHNT, CDR2 YYREEE (reference sequence).

This chain connects TRBV4-1 to TRBJ2-7; 8 bases align to TRBD1. The CDR3 is made up of 15 amino acids. Germline trimming cut 1 base from V and 8 bases from J; bases unmatched to any gene: 10. The V gene's germline CDR1 is MGHRA and CDR2 YSYEKL. DNA of the CDR3: TGCGCCAGCAGCCAAGCTAGACAGGGGAGCCGTAAGCAGTACTTC. Amino acid sequence: CASSQARQGSRKQYF.

The chain uses TRBV20-1 and TRBJ2-3; 10 bases fit TRBD2. V dropped 3 bases and J dropped 0; count of bases not matched to a gene: 9. CDR3 length: 17 residues. CDR1 and CDR2 (germline): DFQATT, SNEGSKA (reference sequence). The CDR3 loop reads CSASFELTSGSTDTQYF. In nucleotides, the CDR3 is TGCAGTGCTAGTTTCGAACTGACTAGCGGGAGCACAGATACGCAGTATTTT.

This chain links TRBV7-2 with TRBJ1-4; the D gene is possibly TRBD1 (6 bases). V was pared by 6 bases and J by 0 bases, with 20 bases between. The CDR3 runs to 18 residues. From germline, CDR1 is SGHTA and CDR2 FQGNSA. The CDR3, as DNA: TGTGCCAGCAGTTCACATCCCAACACAGGGCCAACTAATGAAAAACTGTTTTTT. Its protein is CASSSHPNTGPTNEKLFF.

The J gene is TRBJ2-7, the V gene TRBV6-2 or TRBV6-3, with TRBD1 identical over 8 bases. Germline loops: CDR1 MNHEY, CDR2 SVGEGT. With 6 bases clipped from V and 5 bases from J, the junction kept 12 bases outside the gene matches. This CDR3 is built from 15 residues. In DNA form, the CDR3 reads TGTGCCAGCAGCCCTCTCGACAGGGGTGATGACGAGCAGTACTTC. It specifies CASSPLDRGDDEQYF.

The chain carries TRBV7-8 and TRBJ1-1; the D is unclear. Germline-derived CDR1 and CDR2 are SGHVS and FQNEAQ. The germline V and J ends were trimmed by 4 bases and 3 bases, with 9 bases remaining between them. The CDR3 runs to 13 residues. The CDR3 sequence is CASSSPQDTEAFF. The CDR3 nucleotides read TGTGCCAGCAGCTCGCCGCAGGACACTGAAGCTTTCTTT.

The chain uses TRBV12-2 and TRBJ1-2; no DNA check was done on the table's D call, TRBD1. TRBV12-2 constitutes a pseudogene. The CDR3 extends over 18 amino acids. CDR3 sequence (DNA): TGTGCAAGTCGCTTAGACTGCCACCGGGACAGGGTACTCTATGGCTACACCTTC. It encodes CASRLDCHRDRVLYGYTF.

The CDR3 loop is CASSRAGGQETQYF. For the CDR3, the DNA is TGCGCCAGCAGCAGGGCAGGGGGCCAAGAGACCCAGTACTTC. This sequence joins TRBV5-1 and TRBJ2-5; 7 bases are shared with TRBD1. Germline CDR1 reads SGHRS; CDR2 reads YFSETQ. V lost 4 bases, J lost 1 base, and 4 bases stayed unmatched. The CDR3 spans 14 residues.

In this sample, this clone turned up once. The chain has TRBV27 and TRBJ1-5; possible D gene TRBD1, 5 bases. The germline V gene encodes CDR1 MNHEY and CDR2 SMNVEV (reference sequence). V lost 6 bases and J 3 bases, leaving 9 bases between the germline ends. This CDR3 comprises 13 residues. CDR3 nucleotide sequence: TGTGCCAGCAGAAGGACAATCAATCAGCCCCAGCATTTT. It yields the protein CASRRTINQPQHF.

The chain joins TRBV2 to TRBJ2-5; TRBD2 agrees at 11 bases. The V segment lost 7 bases and the J segment 3 bases; nucleotides outside the gene matches: 10. Per germline, CDR1 SNHLY and CDR2 FYNNEI. There are 16 residues in the CDR3. The CDR3 coding sequence is TGTGCCAGCAATCCGGGACTAGCGGAAAAAAAAGAGACCCAGTACTTC. This translates into CASNPGLAEKKETQYF.